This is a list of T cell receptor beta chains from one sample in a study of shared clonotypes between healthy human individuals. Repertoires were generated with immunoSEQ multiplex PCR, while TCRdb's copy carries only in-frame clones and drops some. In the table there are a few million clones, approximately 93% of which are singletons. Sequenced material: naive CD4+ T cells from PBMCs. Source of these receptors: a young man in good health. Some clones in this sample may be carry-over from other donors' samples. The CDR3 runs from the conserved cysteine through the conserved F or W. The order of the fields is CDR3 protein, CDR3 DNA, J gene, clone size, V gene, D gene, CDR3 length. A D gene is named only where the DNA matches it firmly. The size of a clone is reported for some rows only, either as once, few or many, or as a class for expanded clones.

CASSQGTAFATNEKLFF TGCGCCAGCAGCCAGGGGACAGCCTTTGCAACTAATGAAAAACTGTTTTTT TRBJ1-4 . TRBV4-1 TRBD1 17
CASSPLPGQGSPNTGELFF TGTGCCAGCAGCCCCCTGCCGGGACAGGGTTCTCCAAACACCGGGGAGCTGTTTTTT TRBJ2-2 . TRBV11-2 TRBD1 19
CASSLDWTGYNQPQHF TGTGCCAGCAGCTTGGACTGGACGGGTTACAATCAGCCCCAGCATTTT TRBJ1-5 . TRBV7-2 . 16
CASGGTGKVNEQFF TGTGCCAGCGGTGGGACAGGGAAGGTCAATGAGCAGTTCTTC TRBJ2-1 . TRBV6-5 TRBD1 14
CASSRGTSGSPGWGEQFF TGTGCCAGCAGCCGAGGGACTAGCGGGAGCCCCGGGTGGGGTGAGCAGTTCTTC TRBJ2-1 . TRBV28 TRBD2 18
CASSEARQGKAFF TGTGCCAGCAGTGAAGCCCGACAGGGAAAAGCTTTCTTT TRBJ1-1 once TRBV6-1 TRBD1 13
CASSVQSPDTQYF TGTGCCAGCAGCGTTCAATCCCCAGATACGCAGTATTTT TRBJ2-3 . TRBV9 . 13
CASSPEQTVSYGYTF TGTGCCAGCTCACCCGAACAGACAGTTAGCTATGGCTACACCTTC TRBJ1-2 . TRBV18 . 15
CASSVEQSSYEQYF TGTGCCAGCAGCGTAGAACAGAGCTCCTACGAGCAGTACTTC TRBJ2-7 . TRBV9 . 14
CASSQLSGANTGELFF TGCGCCAGCAGCCAGCTTAGCGGGGCTAACACCGGGGAGCTGTTTTTT TRBJ2-2 . TRBV4-3 TRBD2 16
CSVELRGNREQYF TGCAGCGTTGAATTAAGGGGCAACCGCGAGCAGTACTTC TRBJ2-7 . TRBV29-1 . 13
CASSQGTRSSYNEQFF TGCGCCAGCAGCCAAGGGACTCGATCCTCCTACAATGAGCAGTTCTTC TRBJ2-1 . TRBV4-1 . 16
CTTKMGGVNTEAFF TGCACGACCAAAATGGGGGGAGTGAACACTGAAGCTTTCTTT TRBJ1-1 . TRBV29-1 . 14
CASTPGHSTDTQYF TGTGCCAGCACCCCGGGACATAGCACAGATACGCAGTATTTT TRBJ2-3 . TRBV5-8 . 14
CASSVTGGLSGYTF TGTGCCAGCAGTGTCACAGGGGGTCTAAGTGGCTACACCTTC TRBJ1-2 . TRBV2 TRBD1 14
CASSFYEGLGTQYF TGTGCCAGTAGTTTCTACGAGGGGTTGGGGACCCAGTACTTC TRBJ2-5 . TRBV19 . 14
CASSGTDTYGYTF TGTGCCAGCAGTGGGACAGACACCTATGGCTACACCTTC TRBJ1-2 . TRBV6-6 TRBD1 13
CASSLAKGQGTGANVLTF TGTGCCAGCAGCTTAGCTAAGGGACAGGGGACGGGGGCCAACGTCCTGACTTTC TRBJ2-6 once TRBV7-8 TRBD1 18
CASSYYPDVRSSEQYF TGTGCCAGCAGTTACTACCCGGATGTTAGGTCGAGTGAGCAGTACTTC TRBJ2-7 . TRBV6-5 . 16
CASSTLIGVNEQYF TGTGCCAGCAGTACCTTGATTGGCGTTAACGAGCAGTACTTC TRBJ2-7 . TRBV28 . 14
CSVEGRAKNIQYF TGCAGCGTTGAGGGCCGAGCCAAAAACATTCAGTACTTC TRBJ2-4 . TRBV29-1 . 13
CASSLAWGPLSTGELFF TGTGCCAGCAGCTTAGCTTGGGGTCCACTGAGCACCGGGGAGCTGTTTTTT TRBJ2-2 . TRBV7-2 . 17
CASSLELAVNEQFF TGTGCCAGCAGCTTAGAACTAGCGGTCAATGAGCAGTTCTTC TRBJ2-1 few TRBV7-6 TRBD2 14
CASSLTGRGTNEKLFF TGTGCCAGCAGCTTAACGGGCCGTGGGACTAATGAAAAACTGTTTTTT TRBJ1-4 . TRBV7-3 . 16
CASSEGVGELFF TGTGCCAGCAGTGAGGGGGTCGGTGAACTGTTTTTT TRBJ1-4 . TRBV2 . 12
CASSQGYGRGPGELFF TGTGCCAGCAGCCAAGGTTATGGCAGGGGTCCCGGGGAGCTGTTTTTT TRBJ2-2 . TRBV4-2 . 16
CASSLTAGTYEQYF TGTGCCAGCAGCTTAACGGCAGGGACCTACGAGCAGTACTTC TRBJ2-7 . TRBV7-9 . 14
CASSLTQGRAEQFF TGTGCCAGCAGTCTAACACAGGGGAGGGCTGAGCAGTTCTTC TRBJ2-1 once TRBV6-1 . 14
CASSVDDRAYTIYF TGTGCCAGCAGCGTAGATGACAGGGCTTACACCATATATTTT TRBJ1-3 . TRBV9 TRBD1 14
CASSLAGVGRGVYEQYF TGTGCCAGCAGCTTAGCCGGAGTAGGTAGGGGAGTCTACGAGCAGTACTTC TRBJ2-7 once TRBV7-9 . 17
CSAFRHRETEAFF TGCAGCGCCTTTCGCCACAGGGAAACTGAAGCTTTCTTT TRBJ1-1 . TRBV29-1 . 13
CASSKRTGYNEQFF TGTGCCAGCAGCAAGCGGACAGGGTACAATGAGCAGTTCTTC TRBJ2-1 once TRBV11-3 TRBD1 14
CASSPSRTSGYSYEQYF TGTGCCAGCAGCCCTTCGCGGACTAGCGGGTATTCCTACGAGCAGTACTTC TRBJ2-7 . TRBV13 TRBD2 17
CASSLPPDTQYF TGTGCCAGCAGCTTACCTCCAGATACGCAGTATTTT TRBJ2-3 . TRBV7-2 . 12
CASSMGQGAAMGYGYTF TGTGCCAGCAGCATGGGACAGGGGGCCGCTATGGGCTATGGCTACACCTTC TRBJ1-2 . TRBV9 TRBD1 17
CASSGTSVYGYTF TGTGCCAGCAGTGGGACATCCGTCTATGGCTACACCTTC TRBJ1-2 few TRBV6-1 . 13
CASSFRTGGLHLTTSYNEQFF TGTGCCAGCAGTTTCCGAACAGGGGGCCTCCATCTAACGACATCCTACAATGAGCAGTTCTTC TRBJ2-1 . TRBV28 TRBD1 21
CASSSGTSGRMNTQYF TGTGCCAGCAGCTCCGGGACTAGCGGGCGCATGAATACGCAGTATTTT TRBJ2-3 . TRBV9 TRBD2 16
CASSPGTSPRSGEQFF TGTGCCAGCAGCCCAGGGACTAGCCCTCGGTCGGGTGAGCAGTTCTTC TRBJ2-1 . TRBV5-4 TRBD2 16
CASSLERRNTEAFF TGTGCCAGCAGCTTAGAACGGCGGAACACTGAAGCTTTCTTT TRBJ1-1 . TRBV7-8 . 14
CASSLTSPGRAKNIQYF TGTGCCAGCAGTTTAACGTCCCCGGGTAGAGCCAAAAACATTCAGTACTTC TRBJ2-4 . TRBV28 . 17
CASTASGSYNEQFF TGCGCCAGCACCGCTAGCGGGAGCTACAATGAGCAGTTCTTC TRBJ2-1 . TRBV5-1 TRBD2 14